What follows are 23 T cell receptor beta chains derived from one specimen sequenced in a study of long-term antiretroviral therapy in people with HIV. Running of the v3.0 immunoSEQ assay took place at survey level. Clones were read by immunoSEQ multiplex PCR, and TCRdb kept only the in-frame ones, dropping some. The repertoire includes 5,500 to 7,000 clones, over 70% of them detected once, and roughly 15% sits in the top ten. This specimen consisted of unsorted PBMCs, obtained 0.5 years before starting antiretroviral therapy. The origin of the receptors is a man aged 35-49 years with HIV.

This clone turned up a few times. In nucleotides, the CDR3 is TGTGCCAGCAGCTGGCTGACTAGCGGGGTTTACGAGCAGTACTTC. It is translated as CASSWLTSGVYEQYF. The rearrangement links TRBV5-4 to TRBJ2-7, with TRBD2 matching 11 bases. The CDR3 loop spans 15 amino acids. Germline V gene lookup returns CDR1 SGHNT and CDR2 YYREEE (reference sequence). Trimming at V came to 3 bases and at J to 4 bases, leaving 6 bases not matched to a gene. Combining the CDR3 with reference TRBV5-4 and TRBJ2-7 gives the whole variable domain ETGVTQSPTHLIKTRGQQVTLRCSSQSGHNTVSWYQQALGQGPQFIFQYYREEENGRGNFPPRFSGLQFPNYSSELNVNALELDDSALYLCASSWLTSGVYEQYFGPGTRLTVT.

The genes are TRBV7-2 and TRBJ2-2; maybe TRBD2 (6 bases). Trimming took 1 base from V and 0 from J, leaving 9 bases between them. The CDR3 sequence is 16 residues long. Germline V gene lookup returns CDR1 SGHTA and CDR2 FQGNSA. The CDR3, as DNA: TGTGCCAGCAGCTTAGTAGGCGGGGCGAACACCGGGGAGCTGTTTTTT. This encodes CASSLVGGANTGELFF.

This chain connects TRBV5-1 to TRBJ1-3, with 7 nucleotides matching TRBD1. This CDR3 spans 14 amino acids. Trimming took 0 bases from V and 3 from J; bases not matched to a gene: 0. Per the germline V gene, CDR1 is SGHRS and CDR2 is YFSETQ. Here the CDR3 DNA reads TGCGCCAGCAGCTTGGGACAGGGTGGAAACACCATATATTTT. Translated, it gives CASSLGQGGNTIYF. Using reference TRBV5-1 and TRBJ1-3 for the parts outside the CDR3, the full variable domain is KAGVTQTPRYLIKTRGQQVTLSCSPISGHRSVSWYQQTPGQGLQFLFEYFSETQRNKGNFPGRFSGRQFSNSRSEMNVSTLELGDSALYLCASSLGQGGNTIYFGEGSWLTVV.

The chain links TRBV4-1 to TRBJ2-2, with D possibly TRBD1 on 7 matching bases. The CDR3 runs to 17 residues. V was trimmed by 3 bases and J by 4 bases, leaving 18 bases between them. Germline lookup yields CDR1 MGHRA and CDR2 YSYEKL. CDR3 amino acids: CASSHPRGQGGTGELFF. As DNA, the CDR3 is TGCGCCAGCAGCCACCCGAGGGGGCAGGGGGGCACCGGGGAGCTGTTTTTT.

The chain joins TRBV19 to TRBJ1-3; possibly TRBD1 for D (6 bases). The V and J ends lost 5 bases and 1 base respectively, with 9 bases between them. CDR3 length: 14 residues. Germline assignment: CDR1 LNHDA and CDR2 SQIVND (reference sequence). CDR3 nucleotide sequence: TGTGCCAGTAGTTCCACAGGGTCTGGAAACACCATATATTTT. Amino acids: CASSSTGSGNTIYF. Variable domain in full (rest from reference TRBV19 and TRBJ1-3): DGGITQSPKYLFRKEGQNVTLSCEQNLNHDAMYWYRQDPGQGLRLIYYSQIVNDFQKGDIAEGYSVSREKKESFPLTVTSAQKNPTAFYLCASSSTGSGNTIYFGEGSWLTVV.

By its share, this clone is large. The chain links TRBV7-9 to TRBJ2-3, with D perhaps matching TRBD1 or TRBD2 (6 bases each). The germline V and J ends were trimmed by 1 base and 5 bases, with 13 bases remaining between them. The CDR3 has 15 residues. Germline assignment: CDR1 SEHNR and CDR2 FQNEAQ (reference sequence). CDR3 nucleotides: TGTGCCAGCAGCTTAGGAGGGGGGCGTGAAGATACGCAGTATTTT. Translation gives CASSLGGGREDTQYF. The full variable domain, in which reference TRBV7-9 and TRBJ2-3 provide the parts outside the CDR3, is DTGVSQNPRHKITKRGQNVTFRCDPISEHNRLYWYRQTLGQGPEFLTYFQNEAQLEKSRLLSDRFSAERPKGSFSTLEIQRTEQGDSAMYLCASSLGGGREDTQYFGPGTRLTVL.

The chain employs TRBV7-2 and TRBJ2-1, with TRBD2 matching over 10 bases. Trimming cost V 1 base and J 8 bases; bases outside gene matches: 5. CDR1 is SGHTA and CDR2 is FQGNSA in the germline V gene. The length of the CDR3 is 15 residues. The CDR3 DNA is TGTGCCAGCAGCTTAGGAAGCGGGGGGGCGTATGAGCAGTTCTTC. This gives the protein CASSLGSGGAYEQFF.

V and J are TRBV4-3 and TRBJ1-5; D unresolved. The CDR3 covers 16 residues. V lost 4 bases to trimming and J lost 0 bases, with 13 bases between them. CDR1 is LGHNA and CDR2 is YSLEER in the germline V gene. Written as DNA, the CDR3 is TGCGCCAGCAGCCTCTCGTACCGAGATAGCAATCAGCCCCAGCATTTT. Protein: CASSLSYRDSNQPQHF.

The CDR3 loop is CASSQDTGTGVQPQHF. The CDR3 coding sequence is TGCGCCAGCAGCCAAGATACCGGGACAGGGGTTCAGCCCCAGCATTTT. The chain is built from TRBV4-1 and TRBJ1-5; 10 bases map to TRBD1. Germline lookup yields CDR1 MGHRA and CDR2 YSYEKL. This CDR3 comprises 16 residues. V was pared by 0 bases and J by 6 bases, with 5 bases of the junction left unmatched.

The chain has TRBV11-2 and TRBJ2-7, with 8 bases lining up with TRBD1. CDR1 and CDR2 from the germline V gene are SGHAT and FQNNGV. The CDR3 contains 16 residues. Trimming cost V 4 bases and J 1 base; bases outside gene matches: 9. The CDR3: CASSSLGQGASYEQYF. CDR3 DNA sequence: TGTGCCAGCAGCTCCCTAGGGCAGGGGGCATCCTACGAGCAGTACTTC.

This CDR3 reads CASSLEMLAKNIQYF. DNA for the CDR3: TGTGCCAGCAGCTTGGAGATGTTAGCCAAAAACATTCAGTACTTC. This chain uses TRBV7-9 with TRBJ2-4; D uncertain. Germline-derived CDR1 and CDR2 are SEHNR and FQNEAQ (reference sequence). Deletions cut 3 bases from V and 0 bases from J, with 9 bases between. The CDR3 is made up of 15 amino acids.

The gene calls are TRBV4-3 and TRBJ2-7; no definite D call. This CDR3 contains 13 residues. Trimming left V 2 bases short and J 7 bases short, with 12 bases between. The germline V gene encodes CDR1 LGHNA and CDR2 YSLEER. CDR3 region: CASSQWPSLEQYF. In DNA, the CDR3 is TGCGCCAGCAGCCAATGGCCGTCCCTGGAGCAGTACTTC.

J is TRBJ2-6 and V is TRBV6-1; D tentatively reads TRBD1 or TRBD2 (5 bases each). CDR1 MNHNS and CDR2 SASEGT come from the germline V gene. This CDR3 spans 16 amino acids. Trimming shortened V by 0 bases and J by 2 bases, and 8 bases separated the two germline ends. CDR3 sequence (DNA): TGTGCCAGCAGTGAAGCGGGGGTGACTGGGGCCAACGTCCTGACTTTC. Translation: CASSEAGVTGANVLTF.

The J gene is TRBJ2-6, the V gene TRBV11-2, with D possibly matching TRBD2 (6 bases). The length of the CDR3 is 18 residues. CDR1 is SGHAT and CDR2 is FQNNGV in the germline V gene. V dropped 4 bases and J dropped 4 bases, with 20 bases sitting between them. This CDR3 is CASSSAPSGVRGANVLTF. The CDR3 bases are TGTGCCAGCAGCTCCGCCCCCTCGGGGGTGAGAGGGGCCAACGTCCTGACTTTC.

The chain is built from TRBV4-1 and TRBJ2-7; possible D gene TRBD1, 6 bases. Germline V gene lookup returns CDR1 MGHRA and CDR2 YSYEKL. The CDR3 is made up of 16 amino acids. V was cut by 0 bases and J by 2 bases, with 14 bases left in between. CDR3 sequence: CASSQESGGGTYEQYF. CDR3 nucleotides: TGCGCCAGCAGCCAAGAAAGTGGGGGCGGAACCTACGAGCAGTACTTC.

CDR3 in DNA: TGTGCCAGCTCACCACAACATGGGAGCGGAAGGGATACGCAGTATTTT. As protein: CASSPQHGSGRDTQYF. This sequence joins TRBV18 and TRBJ2-3, with D possibly matching TRBD2 (5 bases). V lost 1 base and J 6 bases, leaving 17 bases between the germline ends. The CDR3 contains 16 residues. Germline V gene lookup returns CDR1 KGHSH and CDR2 LQKENI. Drawing the rest from reference TRBV18 and TRBJ2-3, the complete variable domain is NAGVMQNPRHLVRRRGQEARLRCSPMKGHSHVYWYRQLPEEGLKFMVYLQKENIIDESGMPKERFSAEFPKEGPSILRIQQVVRGDSAAYFCASSPQHGSGRDTQYFGPGTRLTVL.

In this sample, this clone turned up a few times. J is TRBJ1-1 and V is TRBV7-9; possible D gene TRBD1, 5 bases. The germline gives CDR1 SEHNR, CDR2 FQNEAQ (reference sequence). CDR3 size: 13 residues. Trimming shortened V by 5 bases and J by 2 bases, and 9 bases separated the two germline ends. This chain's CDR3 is CASSRTLNTEAFF. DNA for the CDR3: TGTGCCAGCAGCAGGACACTAAACACTGAAGCTTTCTTT.

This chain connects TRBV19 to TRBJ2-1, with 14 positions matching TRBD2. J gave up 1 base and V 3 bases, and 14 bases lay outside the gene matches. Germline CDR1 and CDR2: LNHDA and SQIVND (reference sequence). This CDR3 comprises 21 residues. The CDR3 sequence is CASSMTPGTSGGFVSYNEQFF. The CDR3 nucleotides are TGTGCCAGTAGTATGACCCCCGGGACTAGCGGGGGATTCGTATCCTACAATGAGCAGTTCTTC.

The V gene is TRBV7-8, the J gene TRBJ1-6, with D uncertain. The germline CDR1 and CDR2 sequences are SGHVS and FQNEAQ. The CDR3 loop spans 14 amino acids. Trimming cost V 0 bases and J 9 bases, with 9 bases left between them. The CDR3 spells CASSLAGSASPLHF. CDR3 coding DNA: TGTGCCAGCAGCTTAGCGGGTTCGGCTTCACCCCTCCACTTT.

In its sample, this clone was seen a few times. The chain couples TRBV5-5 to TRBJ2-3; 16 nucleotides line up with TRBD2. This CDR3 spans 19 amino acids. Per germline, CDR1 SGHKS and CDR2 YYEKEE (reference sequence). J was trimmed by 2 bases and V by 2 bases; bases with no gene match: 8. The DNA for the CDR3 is TGTGCCAGCAGCTTTCCCGGGACTAGCGGGGGGGTGGACACAGATACGCAGTATTTT. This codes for CASSFPGTSGGVDTDTQYF.

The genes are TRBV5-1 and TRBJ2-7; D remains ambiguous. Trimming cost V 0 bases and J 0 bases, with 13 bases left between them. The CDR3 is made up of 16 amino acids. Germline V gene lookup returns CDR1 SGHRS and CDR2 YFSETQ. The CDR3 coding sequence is TGCGCCAGCAGCTTGGATCTCGCCAGGAGCTCCTACGAGCAGTACTTC. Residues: CASSLDLARSSYEQYF.

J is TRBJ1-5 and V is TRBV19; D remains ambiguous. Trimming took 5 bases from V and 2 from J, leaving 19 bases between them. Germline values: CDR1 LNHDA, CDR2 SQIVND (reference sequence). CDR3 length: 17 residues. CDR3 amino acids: CASSPSDGLLGNQPQHF. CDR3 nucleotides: TGTGCCAGTAGTCCCTCGGACGGCCTTTTGGGCAATCAGCCCCAGCATTTT.

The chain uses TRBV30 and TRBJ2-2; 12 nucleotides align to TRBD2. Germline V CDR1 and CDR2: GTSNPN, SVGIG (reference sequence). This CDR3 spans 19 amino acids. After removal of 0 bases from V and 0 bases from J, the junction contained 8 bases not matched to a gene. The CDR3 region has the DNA TGTGCCTGGAGTGTACGGACTAGCGGGGCGTTCGCGAACACCGGGGAGCTGTTTTTT. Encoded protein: CAWSVRTSGAFANTGELFF.